Described below is a single TCR beta chain sequence and its context. The antigen it recognizes is unknown. Within one base of it there is no much larger clone, and no base qualities were kept. Library preparation was by 5' RACE. Sequencing was carried out with an Illumina HiSeq 2000. A universal primer binding site was added through template switching, and the final cDNA carried a unique molecular identifier so that TCR cDNA molecules could be counted accurately. Specific primers in the conserved constant-segment region were used to synthesize first-strand cDNA for TCR alpha and beta chains. Each cDNA library was double barcoded, with a SMART-Mk sample barcode plus Illumina barcodes, to control for contamination. Two successive PCR steps introduced TruSeq adapter sequences along with Illumina sample barcodes. The Illumina HiSeq platform was used with custom primers to sequence TCR alpha and beta cDNA libraries. As for how the authors treated the data: MiGEC was used to process raw reads and extract unique molecular identifiers, and MiXCR was used to find CDR3 positions. For each individual, recombination models were inferred using an EM algorithm with the repgenHMM and IGoR tools. Shared clonotype analysis was performed with the tcR package in R, normalizing sharing by the product of cloneset sizes. To study raw recombination without the effects of thymic and clonal selection, out-of-frame nonproductive sequences were analyzed. TCRdb reworked the public reads: Q25 trimming with fastp, MiXCR clone assembly, productive beta chains retained. Identical CDR3 protein sequences are pooled into one entry, listed with their most common genes and DNA. TCRdb, not the original authors, processed these V and J calls. The sample includes 210,000 or so distinct CDR3 sequences, with 15% to 20% observed a single time. The top ten constitute around 40% of the sample.

The data stem from a study of identical twins listed by TCRdb under 2016. A note on the overall study: To test whether fetal clonotypes persist, this study deep-sequenced TCR alpha and beta repertoires from monozygotic twins, from unrelated adults of various ages, and from cord blood. Replicate twin experiments were performed at different times using different library preparation protocols to rule out contamination.

The CDR3 contains 18 residues, cysteine and phenylalanine counted. Of the read, only the CDR3 DNA is kept; its 54 bases are in frame from base 1. CDR1 and CDR2 are read off the germline V gene as LGHNA and YSLEER. Trimming removed 0 bases from V and 6 bases from J; the gene matches leave 12 bases unexplained. Only healthy Caucasian donors were included. Three pairs of female monozygotic twins, all aged about 18 to 30 years, were included in the twin cohort. Positive isolation kits from Invitrogen were used to isolate the CD4+ and CD8+ T cell populations. Overall results and qualifications from the work: Zero-insertion analyses could be partly confounded by invariant T cells such as MAIT and iNKT, although diverse VJ usage argued against such confounding for most clonotypes. Excess twin sharing in beta out-of-frame sequences was weaker because fewer shared sequences lowered the signal-to-noise ratio. Compared with coincidental sharing between unrelated individuals, out-of-frame TCR alpha sequences shared between twins had an excess of sequences with low generation probability. Conclusions relied on cross-sectional statistical analysis, since the same donors could not be followed over many years. In monozygotic twins, recombination models systematically underestimated out-of-frame TCR alpha sharing, but the models matched the sharing seen between unrelated individuals. Fewer insertions were carried by abundant cord blood beta clonotypes; a weaker similar trend was observed in young adult naive repertoires, while no such trend was observed in memory repertoires.

These data were likewise used in another study, on T cells expressing NK-cell markers. Taken from the second paper: TCR beta-chain repertoires were profiled in sorted CD3+CD56+NKG2C+, CD3+CD56+NKG2C- and CD3+CD56-NKG2C+ T-cell subsets from several donors. Of the eight sequenced donors, seven were found to be HCMV-seropositive and one was found to be HCMV-seronegative. To restrict sorting to alphabetaTCR-expressing T cells, an anti-gammadeltaTCR antibody was added in several experiments. In six donors, the dominant CD3+CD56+NKG2C+ clonotypes were among the top 10 CD8+ clonotypes and accounted for about 1.0-7.5% of CD8+ T cells. Those dominant clonotypes were again the most abundant among CD3+CD56-NKG2C+ cells in several donors, at roughly 25-60.1%. Whether the expanded NKG2C-expressing T cell clones were specific for HCMV antigens remained unclear. The eight sequenced donors were randomly selected healthy volunteers, three men and five women. HCMV-specific IgG was detected in serum with a commercial ELISA kit to determine HCMV serostatus. MIGEC was used to demultiplex reads and group reads by UMI, and MiTCR was used to assemble and quantify clonotypes. To exclude erroneous sequences, any TCR cDNA sequence not supported by at least two reads was discarded. The tcR package was used for downstream repertoire analysis, with clonotypes matched between fractions based on CDR3 nucleotide sequence plus V segment. VDJmatch was used to annotate antigen specificity against VDJdb, with one amino acid substitution in CDR3 permitted.

Here the chain combines TRBV4-3 and TRBJ2-3, and TRBD2 matches 10 of the central bases. Input material: CD8+ T cells sorted from blood. This sequence was found in a woman aged 18-29 years in good health. The CDR3 corresponds to CASSQDRISSGSFDTQYF. The sequenced DNA is TGCGCCAGCAGCCAAGATAGAATTTCTAGCGGGAGTTTCGATACGCAGTATTTT.